This TCR beta chain appears in the sequencing data of a study of sequential checkpoint blockade in melanoma. Study as a whole: Each arm's sequence ended with maintenance nivolumab.

Treatment reported: randomized to nivolumab then ipilimumab (arm A) or the reverse (arm B). No patient had prior DNA-damaging chemotherapy. From thawed PBMCs, live CD3+CD8+ cells negative for CD19 and CD56 were sorted. The CDR3 covers 12 residues. Between the trimmed V and J ends, which lost 2 bases and 3 bases, there was a span of 5 bases. Germline CDR1 reads SGHDN; CDR2 reads FVKESK. The data were produced by immunoSEQ multiplex PCR, yet TCRdb's version contains in-frame clones alone and is incomplete. The sample lists approximately 15,000 clones, 65% to 75% occurring once. The source was CD8+ T cells sorted from blood (inferred from file names), collected from a patient given nivolumab and ipilimumab in sequence. This chain links TRBV14 with TRBJ2-7; the D is unclear. The source is a human donor with melanoma. The CDR3 nucleotides are TGTGCCAGCAGCCAACCCAGCTACGAGCAGTACTTC. Protein: CASSQPSYEQYF.